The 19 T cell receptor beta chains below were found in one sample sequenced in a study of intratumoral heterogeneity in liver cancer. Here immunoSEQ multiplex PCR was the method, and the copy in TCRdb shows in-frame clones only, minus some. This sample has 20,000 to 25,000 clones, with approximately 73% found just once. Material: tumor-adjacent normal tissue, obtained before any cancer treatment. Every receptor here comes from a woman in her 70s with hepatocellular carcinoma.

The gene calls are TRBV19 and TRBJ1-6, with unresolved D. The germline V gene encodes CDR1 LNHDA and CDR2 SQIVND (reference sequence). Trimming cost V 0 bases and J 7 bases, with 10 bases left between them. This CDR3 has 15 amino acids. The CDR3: CASSIDLFANSPLHF. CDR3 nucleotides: TGTGCCAGTAGTATAGATCTTTTCGCGAATTCACCCCTCCACTTT.

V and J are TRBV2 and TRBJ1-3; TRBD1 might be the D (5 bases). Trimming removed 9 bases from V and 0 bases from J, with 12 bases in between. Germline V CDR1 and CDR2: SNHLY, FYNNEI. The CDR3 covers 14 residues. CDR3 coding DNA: TGTGCCAGATCCCGGGGCGACTCTGGAAACACCATATATTTT. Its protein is CARSRGDSGNTIYF.

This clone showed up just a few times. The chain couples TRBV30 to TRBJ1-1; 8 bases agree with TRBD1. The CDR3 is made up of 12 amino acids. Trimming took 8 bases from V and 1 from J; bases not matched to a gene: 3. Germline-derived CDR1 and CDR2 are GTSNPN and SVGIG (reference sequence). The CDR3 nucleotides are TGTGCCCGCGGACAGGGGAACACTGAAGCTTTCTTT. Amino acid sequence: CARGQGNTEAFF.

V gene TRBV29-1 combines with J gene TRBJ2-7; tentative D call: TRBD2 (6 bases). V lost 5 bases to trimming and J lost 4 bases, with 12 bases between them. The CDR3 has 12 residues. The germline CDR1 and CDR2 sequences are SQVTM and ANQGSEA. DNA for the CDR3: TGCAGCGTTCAGGAGGGCCGATACGAGCAGTACTTC. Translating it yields CSVQEGRYEQYF.

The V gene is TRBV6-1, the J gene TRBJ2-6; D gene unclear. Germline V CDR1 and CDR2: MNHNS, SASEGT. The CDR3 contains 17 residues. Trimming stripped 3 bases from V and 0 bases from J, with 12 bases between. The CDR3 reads CASSDPRRSSGANVLTF. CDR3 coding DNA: TGTGCCAGCAGTGATCCCCGACGGAGCTCTGGGGCCAACGTCCTGACTTTC.

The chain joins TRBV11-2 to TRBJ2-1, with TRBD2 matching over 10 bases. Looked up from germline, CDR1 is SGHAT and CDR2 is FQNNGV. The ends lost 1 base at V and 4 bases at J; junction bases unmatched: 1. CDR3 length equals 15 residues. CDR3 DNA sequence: TGTGCCAGCAGCTTAGGAGCGGGAGGGTACAATGAGCAGTTCTTC. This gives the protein CASSLGAGGYNEQFF.

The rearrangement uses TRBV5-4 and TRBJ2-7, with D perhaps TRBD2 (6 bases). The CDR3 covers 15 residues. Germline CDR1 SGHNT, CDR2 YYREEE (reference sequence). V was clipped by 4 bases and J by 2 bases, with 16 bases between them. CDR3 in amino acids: CASSPEAGGAYEQYF. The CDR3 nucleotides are TGTGCCAGCAGCCCCGAAGCGGGTGGCGCCTACGAGCAGTACTTC.

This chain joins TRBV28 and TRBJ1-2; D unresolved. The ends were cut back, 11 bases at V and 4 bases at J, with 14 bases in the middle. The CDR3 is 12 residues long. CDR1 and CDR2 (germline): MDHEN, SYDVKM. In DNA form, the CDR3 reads TGTGCCGCTAGGGTCCAGTCCTATGGCTACACCTTC. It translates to CAARVQSYGYTF.

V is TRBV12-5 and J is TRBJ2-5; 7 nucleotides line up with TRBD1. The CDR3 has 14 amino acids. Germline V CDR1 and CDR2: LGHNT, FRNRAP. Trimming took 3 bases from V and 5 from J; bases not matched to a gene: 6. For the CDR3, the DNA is TGTGCTAGTGGTTTTCGACAGGGCCAGGAGACCCAGTACTTC. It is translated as CASGFRQGQETQYF.

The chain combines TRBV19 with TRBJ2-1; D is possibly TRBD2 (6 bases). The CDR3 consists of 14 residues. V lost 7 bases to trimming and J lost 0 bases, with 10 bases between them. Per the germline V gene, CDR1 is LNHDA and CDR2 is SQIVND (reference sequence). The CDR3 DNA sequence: TGTGCCAGTACCCGGGGGAGCTCCTACAATGAGCAGTTCTTC. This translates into CASTRGSSYNEQFF.

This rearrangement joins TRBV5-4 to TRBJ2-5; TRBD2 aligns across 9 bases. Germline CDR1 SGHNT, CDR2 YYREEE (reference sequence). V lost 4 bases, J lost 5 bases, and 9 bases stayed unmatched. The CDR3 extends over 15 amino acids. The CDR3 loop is CASSGLAGPRETQYF. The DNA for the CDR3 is TGTGCCAGCAGCGGTCTAGCGGGACCTCGGGAGACCCAGTACTTC.

The CDR3 sequence: CASSFRSGRYEQYF. In DNA form, the CDR3 reads TGTGCCAGCAGTTTTCGTAGCGGGAGGTACGAGCAGTACTTC. The genes are TRBV28 and TRBJ2-7, with 10 nucleotides matching TRBD2. The CDR3 sequence is 14 residues long. V lost 3 bases, J lost 4 bases, and 3 bases stayed unmatched. Germline CDR1 reads MDHEN; CDR2 reads SYDVKM.

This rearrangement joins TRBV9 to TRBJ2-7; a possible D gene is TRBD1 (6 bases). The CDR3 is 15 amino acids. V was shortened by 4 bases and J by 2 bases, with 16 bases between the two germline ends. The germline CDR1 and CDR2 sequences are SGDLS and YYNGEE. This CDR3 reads CASSPAGTRAYEQYF. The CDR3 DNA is TGTGCCAGCAGCCCCGCCGGGACACGGGCCTACGAGCAGTACTTC.

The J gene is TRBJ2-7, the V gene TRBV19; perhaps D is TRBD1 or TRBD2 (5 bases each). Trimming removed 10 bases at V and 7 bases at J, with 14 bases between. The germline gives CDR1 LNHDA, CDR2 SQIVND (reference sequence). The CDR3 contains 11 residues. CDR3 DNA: TGTGCCACCGGGGACGGGTGGGAGCAGTACTTC. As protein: CATGDGWEQYF.

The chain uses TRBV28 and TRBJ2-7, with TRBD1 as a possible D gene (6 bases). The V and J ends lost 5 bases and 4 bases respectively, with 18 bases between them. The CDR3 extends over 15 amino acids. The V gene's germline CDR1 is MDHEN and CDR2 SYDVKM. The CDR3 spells CASSVLTGSQYEQYF. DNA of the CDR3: TGTGCCAGCAGTGTTCTAACAGGGTCTCAGTACGAGCAGTACTTC.

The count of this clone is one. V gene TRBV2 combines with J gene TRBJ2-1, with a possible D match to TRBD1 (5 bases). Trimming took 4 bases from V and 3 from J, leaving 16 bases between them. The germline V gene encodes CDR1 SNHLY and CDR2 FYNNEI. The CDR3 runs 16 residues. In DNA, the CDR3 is TGTGCCAGCAGTGGCCCAGGGCTACGGATCTACAATGAGCAGTTCTTC. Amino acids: CASSGPGLRIYNEQFF.

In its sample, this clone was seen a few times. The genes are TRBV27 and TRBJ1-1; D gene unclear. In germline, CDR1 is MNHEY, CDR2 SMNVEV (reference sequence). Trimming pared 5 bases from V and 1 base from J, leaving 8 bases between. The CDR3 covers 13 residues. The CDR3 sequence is CASSTPQNTEAFF. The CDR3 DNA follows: TGTGCCAGCAGTACGCCCCAGAACACTGAAGCTTTCTTT.

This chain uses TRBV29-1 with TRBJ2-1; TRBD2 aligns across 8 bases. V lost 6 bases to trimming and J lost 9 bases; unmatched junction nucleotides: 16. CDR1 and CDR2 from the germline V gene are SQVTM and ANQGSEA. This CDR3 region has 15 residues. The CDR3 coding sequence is TGCAGCGTGGCAACCTGGTCGGGAGGGCCGGGTGAGCAGTTCTTC. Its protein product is CSVATWSGGPGEQFF.

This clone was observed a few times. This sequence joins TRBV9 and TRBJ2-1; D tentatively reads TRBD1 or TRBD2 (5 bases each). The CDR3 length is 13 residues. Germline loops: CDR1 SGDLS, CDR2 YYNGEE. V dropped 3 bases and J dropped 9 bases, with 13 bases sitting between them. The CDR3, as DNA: TGTGCCAGCAGCGCCAGAGTTGGGGGTGAGCAGTTCTTC. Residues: CASSARVGGEQFF.